The rows below give T cell receptor beta chains drawn from one sample of a study of a mutant IDH1 vaccine in newly diagnosed glioma. No antigen has been assigned to these receptors. Generated by immunoSEQ multiplex PCR, the TCRdb table keeps only in-frame clones and is missing some. The data hold some 40,000 clones, with 60% to 75% observed a single time. Here the sequenced sample was PBMCs, taken from a glioma patient whose treatment included an IDH1 peptide vaccine. The receptors were gathered from a man aged 40-49 years with glioma. CDR3s include the opening cysteine and the closing phenylalanine or tryptophan. D genes are given only for firm matches. Expanded clones are given a class, and other clones once, few, many or no size at all.

d_call,j_call,clone_size,v_call,cdr3_aa,cdr3_nt
TRBD1,TRBJ1-2,.,TRBV5-5,CASSLQEGAGGYTF,TGTGCCAGCAGCTTGCAGGAGGGGGCAGGAGGCTACACCTTC
TRBD1,TRBJ1-5,many,TRBV19,CASTSTGRLGQPQHF,TGTGCCAGTACCTCGACAGGGAGGTTAGGTCAGCCCCAGCATTTT
.,TRBJ1-5,few,TRBV2,CASSEQGNQPQHF,TGTGCCAGCAGTGAACAGGGCAATCAGCCCCAGCATTTT
TRBD2,TRBJ2-3,.,TRBV6-4,CASSVAGGSGDTQYF,TGTGCCAGCAGTGTAGCGGGAGGGTCGGGAGATACGCAGTATTTT
.,TRBJ1-2,.,TRBV15,CATTQLGAQPSNYGYTF,TGTGCCACCACCCAGCTGGGGGCACAGCCATCTAACTATGGCTACACCTTC
TRBD2,TRBJ2-5,.,TRBV7-2,CASSPSPGLGLPETQYF,TGTGCCAGCAGCCCTAGTCCGGGACTAGGCCTCCCGGAGACCCAGTACTTC
.,TRBJ2-2,.,TRBV7-2,CASSSLQGGGGELFF,TGTGCCAGCAGCTCGTTACAGGGTGGAGGCGGGGAGCTGTTTTTT
.,TRBJ1-2,.,TRBV5-4,CASRLYYGYTF,TGTGCCAGCAGACTCTACTATGGCTACACCTTC
.,TRBJ1-2,.,TRBV6-5,CASSQGVADYGYTF,TGTGCCAGCAGTCAAGGGGTGGCTGACTATGGCTACACCTTC
.,TRBJ1-2,.,TRBV19,CASMVSGQIYGYTF,TGTGCCAGTATGGTATCCGGGCAAATCTATGGCTACACCTTC
.,TRBJ2-7,once,TRBV25-1,CASSVDRKPHYEQYF,TGTGCCAGCAGTGTAGATAGGAAGCCCCACTACGAGCAGTACTTC
TRBD2,TRBJ2-1,.,TRBV6-4,CASSGLAGGNEQFF,TGTGCCAGCAGTGGACTAGCGGGAGGGAATGAGCAGTTCTTC
TRBD2,TRBJ2-2,.,TRBV7-2,CASSPRERGNTGELFF,TGTGCCAGCAGCCCCCGGGAGCGGGGGAACACCGGGGAGCTGTTTTTT
.,TRBJ1-2,.,TRBV30,CAWRGRTGLGYTF,TGTGCCTGGAGGGGCCGAACAGGGCTTGGCTACACCTTC
TRBD2,TRBJ2-5,once,TRBV4-2,CASSQGPASGGQETQYF,TGTGCCAGCAGCCAAGGACCCGCTAGCGGGGGCCAAGAGACCCAGTACTTC
.,TRBJ2-5,.,TRBV4-2,CASSQTRSGETQYF,TGTGCCAGCAGCCAGACAAGATCGGGAGAGACCCAGTACTTC
.,TRBJ2-1,once,TRBV19,CASSITMSSYNEQFF,TGTGCCAGTAGTATAACGATGAGCTCCTACAATGAGCAGTTCTTC
.,TRBJ2-2,.,TRBV5-1,CASSLSGFRTTNTGELFF,TGCGCCAGCAGCTTGTCGGGTTTCAGGACAACGAACACCGGGGAGCTGTTTTTT
TRBD2,TRBJ2-2,.,TRBV19,CASSTLAGAGELFF,TGTGCCAGTAGTACACTAGCGGGAGCCGGGGAGCTGTTTTTT
TRBD1,TRBJ1-5,.,TRBV10-1,CASSDTGDPNQPQHF,TGCGCCAGCAGTGACACAGGGGATCCCAATCAGCCCCAGCATTTT
TRBD2,TRBJ2-1,.,TRBV5-1,CASSFGGSSYNEQFF,TGCGCCAGCAGCTTTGGCGGGAGCTCCTACAATGAGCAGTTCTTC
.,TRBJ1-2,.,TRBV18,CASSPLDPNYGYTF,TGTGCCAGCTCACCCCTGGATCCGAACTATGGCTACACCTTC
.,TRBJ1-4,.,TRBV19,CATLNSRGSEKLFF,TGTGCCACCCTTAACTCCAGGGGATCCGAAAAACTGTTTTTT
TRBD1,TRBJ1-2,once,TRBV7-9,CASSPGGDNYGYTF,TGTGCCAGCAGCCCAGGGGGGGATAACTATGGCTACACCTTC
.,TRBJ1-2,.,TRBV4-3,CASSQREGGYTF,TGCGCCAGCAGCCAACGGGAAGGTGGCTACACCTTC
.,TRBJ1-1,.,TRBV7-9,CASSSELNTEAFF,TGTGCCAGCAGCTCGGAGTTGAACACTGAAGCTTTCTTT
.,TRBJ1-1,few,TRBV11-2,CASSLDLLNTEAFF,TGTGCCAGCAGCTTAGATCTGCTGAACACTGAAGCTTTCTTT
.,TRBJ1-1,.,TRBV6-6,CASSSRGGMNTEAFF,TGTGCCAGCAGTTCCAGGGGTGGGATGAACACTGAAGCTTTCTTT
.,TRBJ1-1,.,TRBV27,CASSLEGQGTEAFF,TGTGCCAGCAGTTTAGAGGGGCAGGGGACTGAAGCTTTCTTT
.,TRBJ2-5,.,TRBV7-9,CASSLGPGHAGETQYF,TGTGCCAGCAGCTTAGGCCCTGGACATGCGGGGGAGACCCAGTACTTC
.,TRBJ2-2,few,TRBV9,CASSVAGNPGELFF,TGTGCCAGCAGCGTAGCTGGGAACCCCGGGGAGCTGTTTTTT
.,TRBJ1-4,.,TRBV6-5,CASSPGQGREKLFF,TGTGCCAGCAGTCCTGGGCAGGGTAGGGAAAAACTGTTTTTT
TRBD1,TRBJ1-5,.,TRBV12-5,CASGFGQGLAGNQPQHF,TGTGCTAGTGGTTTTGGACAGGGGCTTGCTGGCAATCAGCCCCAGCATTTT
.,TRBJ1-1,few,TRBV6-5,CASSGRKNTEAFF,TGTGCCAGCAGTGGCCGCAAGAACACTGAAGCTTTCTTT
.,TRBJ2-3,.,TRBV6-5,CASSRGLAGDTQYF,TGTGCCAGCAGCCGGGGCCTCGCGGGAGATACGCAGTATTTT
.,TRBJ2-2,once,TRBV14,CASSHLPRGSTGELFF,TGTGCCAGCAGCCATTTACCCAGGGGAAGCACCGGGGAGCTGTTTTTT
.,TRBJ1-1,.,TRBV2,CASTEGWGWGTEAFF,TGTGCCAGCACCGAGGGGTGGGGCTGGGGAACTGAAGCTTTCTTT
.,TRBJ1-5,few,TRBV27,CASSTYRSNQPQHF,TGTGCCAGCAGTACCTACAGGAGCAATCAGCCCCAGCATTTT
.,TRBJ2-7,.,TRBV27,CASKIRGVSYEQYF,TGTGCCAGCAAAATCCGGGGAGTCTCCTACGAGCAGTACTTC
TRBD2,TRBJ2-1,.,TRBV27,CASRPGRSSYNEQFF,TGTGCCAGCAGACCCGGGAGGAGCTCCTACAATGAGCAGTTCTTC
TRBD1,TRBJ2-5,.,TRBV5-6,CASSLETGYETQYF,TGTGCCAGCAGCTTAGAGACAGGGTACGAGACCCAGTACTTC
.,TRBJ1-4,.,TRBV5-4,CASSLDRDEKLFF,TGTGCCAGCAGCTTGGACAGGGACGAAAAACTGTTTTTT
TRBD2,TRBJ2-3,.,TRBV4-3,CASRPSGRRGDTQYF,TGCGCCAGCCGCCCTAGCGGGAGACGGGGAGATACGCAGTATTTT
.,TRBJ1-2,.,TRBV7-9,CASSLGDTVLEGYTF,TGTGCCAGCAGCTTAGGCGACACCGTCTTAGAAGGCTACACCTTC
.,TRBJ1-2,.,TRBV7-2,CASSLGVGSGRSGGYTF,TGTGCCAGCAGCTTAGGGGTGGGATCGGGGAGGAGTGGCGGCTACACCTTC
.,TRBJ1-5,few,TRBV19,CASSIGLDQPQHF,TGTGCCAGTAGTATAGGTTTAGATCAGCCCCAGCATTTT
TRBD1,TRBJ2-3,.,TRBV5-4,CASSLGVQGALDTQYF,TGTGCCAGCAGCTTGGGGGTACAGGGGGCACTTGATACGCAGTATTTT
.,TRBJ2-2,.,TRBV5-1,CASTLGTRNTGELFF,TGCGCCAGCACATTGGGGACAAGGAACACCGGGGAGCTGTTTTTT
TRBD2,TRBJ2-5,.,TRBV7-9,CASSLDGNLAGVGETQYF,TGTGCCAGCAGCTTAGATGGTAACCTAGCGGGAGTCGGGGAGACCCAGTACTTC
TRBD2,TRBJ2-3,.,TRBV29-1,CSSRLAGTDTQYF,TGCAGCTCTCGACTAGCGGGGACAGATACGCAGTATTTT
TRBD2,TRBJ2-7,few,TRBV9,CASGRGLAGSYEQYF,TGTGCCAGCGGGAGGGGGCTAGCGGGGTCCTACGAGCAGTACTTC
.,TRBJ2-5,.,TRBV2,CASTRSSVGGQETQYF,TGTGCCAGCACTCGGTCTAGCGTCGGTGGGCAAGAGACCCAGTACTTC
.,TRBJ1-1,.,TRBV28,CASSQVQNTEAFF,TGTGCCAGCAGTCAAGTACAGAACACTGAAGCTTTCTTT
.,TRBJ1-2,.,TRBV11-3,CASSFGGNYGYTF,TGTGCCAGCAGCTTTGGGGGAAACTATGGCTACACCTTC
.,TRBJ1-1,.,TRBV19,CASSISSEAFF,TGTGCCAGTAGTATATCTTCTGAAGCTTTCTTT